This is a list of T cell receptor beta chains from one sample in a study of T cell clones after liver transplantation. TCRdb's table, derived via immunoSEQ multiplex PCR, lists solely in-frame clones and lacks some. The data hold some 110,000 clones, with approximately 78% observed a single time. The starting material was CD4+ T cells from blood, obtained before liver transplant. The receptors were gathered from a human donor who received a liver transplant. Both conserved end residues are part of each CDR3. The order of the fields is CDR3 protein, V gene, D gene. A D gene is named only where the DNA matches it firmly.

CASSVKAMNTGELFF | TRBV9 | NA
CASSPYTGIAEAFF | TRBV28 | NA
CASSAEFAPGPFQETQYF | TRBV2 | NA
CASSFGLAANNEQFF | TRBV28 | TRBD2
CASSYVEGSYEQYF | TRBV6-5 | NA
CASSPRGQSYEQYF | TRBV7-8 | NA
CASSPQFSTDTQYF | TRBV5-1 | NA
CASSRASGSEAFF | TRBV18 | NA
CASSYRSGVGNEQFF | TRBV7-8 | NA
CASSLGRAGANVLTF | TRBV27 | TRBD2
CASSRLSMGYWSVTNEKLFF | TRBV11-3 | NA
CASSPGQASSWGNTEAFF | TRBV18 | TRBD1
CASSPSGGLGTQYF | TRBV7-3 | TRBD2
CASSDSYRGNYGYTF | TRBV6-4 | TRBD1
CASSLLSGGETQYF | TRBV27 | TRBD2
CASSEGWWGASGNTIYF | TRBV6-1 | NA